One T cell receptor (beta chain) is described in this entry. Its antigen is undetermined. The study isolated at least 6.5 million PBMCs from each sample. These data originate in a study of blood T cells in healthy people across ages. Whole-study findings and limits: CMV status of donors was not determined, possibly confounding expanded clonotype changes. Roughly linear age-related decline in beta diversity appeared, significant by age 40.

For the second PCR, which ran for about 7 to 11 cycles, a sample-barcoded 5' primer and a J-beta primer mix were used. TCRdb re-called the 5' RACE reads through MiXCR, storing one row per CDR3 protein. The sample includes roughly 1,300,000 distinct CDR3 sequences, approximately 59% seen only once; the top ten take under 8.5%. The CDR3 length is 14 residues. Per the germline V gene, CDR1 is SEHNR and CDR2 is FQNEAQ (reference sequence). The V gene is TRBV7-9, the J gene TRBJ2-7, with D maybe TRBD1 (6 bases). The J call may be in error: the DNA end matches TRBJ2-5 better. This receptor was identified in a man aged 18 to 35 in good health. The source material was blood. CDR3 bases: TGTGCCAGCAGCTTAAGGACAGCGAGGGGGACCCAGTACTTC. Its translation is CASSLRTARGTQYF.